This T cell receptor (beta chain) was obtained from a study of shared clonotypes between healthy human individuals. Study-wide results and caveats: Shared across a few donors were around 4.7% of the naive CD4 clonotypes.

Authors' processing steps: Junction-only sequences produced by ImmunoSEQ had no quality scores, so filtering differed. Produced via immunoSEQ multiplex PCR; TCRdb's table is partial and in-frame only. The DNA was the basis for D and trimming; V, J and clone size are from that table. The sample contains more than 1,200,000 clones, less than 99% of which appear only once. With regard to this clone: Its antigen remains unidentified.

The CDR3 has 12 amino acids. The germline V and J ends were trimmed by 3 bases and 0 bases, with 6 bases remaining between them. Germline CDR1 and CDR2: GTSNPN and SVGIG (reference sequence). The sample comprised naive CD4+ T cells sorted from blood. Regarding subset: CD45RA+ positively selected. This sequence joins TRBV30 and TRBJ2-7; no definite D call. The sequence derives from a man younger than 40 in good health. CDR3 residues: CAWSTSSYEQYF. The CDR3 coding sequence is TGTGCCTGGAGCACCAGCTCCTACGAGCAGTACTTC.